Described below is a single TCR beta chain sequence and its context. There is no known antigen for this receptor. There are no base qualities to consult, and no much larger clone falls within one base. This sample was included in a study of T-cell memory formation after mild COVID-19 (dated by TCRdb to the early 2020s). Study-wide context: Most TCR sequence clusters were specific to one of the two donors. The cohort was made up of two young adult volunteers, one female and one male, who were previously healthy. T-cell clones expanding and contracting after mild COVID-19 in two donors were tracked by longitudinal TCRalpha and TCRbeta repertoire sequencing. What the study reported, not specific to this receptor: Contracting CD4+ clones were located mainly in the CM and EM memory subsets, whereas CD8+ clones were found to be enriched in EMRA. Clones contracting from day 15 to 85 had balanced CD4/CD8 phenotypes, while a second wave expanding from day 15 to 37 was biased towards CD4+. Whether the second-wave clones peaking on day 37 were SARS-CoV-2 specific was not confirmed. Only a couple of mild cases were covered in the study, and larger cohorts including severe cases with pre-infection samples were considered necessary. The detection of some responding clones in pre-infection memory suggests that pre-existing cross-reactive memory T cells joined the SARS-CoV-2 response.

PBMCs were isolated by Ficoll-Paque density gradient centrifugation. The sample was run on an Illumina NovaSeq 6000. cDNA libraries for TCRalpha and TCRbeta were prepared by 5'RACE using constant-segment primers, with sample barcodes and unique molecular identifiers added. RNA was extracted from every sample with Trizol reagent. Libraries were amplified in two PCR steps, with a second sample barcode and Illumina TruSeq adapters added in the second step. The libraries were sequenced on an Illumina NovaSeq using 2 x 150 bp paired-end reads. The authors processed their data as follows. Demultiplexing of reads and collapsing into UMI-guided consensus sequences were performed with migec v1.2.7. Using mixcr v2.1.11, the UMI consensuses were aligned to TRA and TRB V and J templates and assembled into clonotypes. A clonotype was counted as expanded or contracted only when both edgeR and NoisET called the clonotype significant, with the noise models trained on biological replicates. For edgeR calls, a false discovery rate-adjusted p below 0.01 and a log2 fold-change threshold of 1 were applied. As an exploratory analysis of dynamics, max-normalized trajectories of the 1000 most abundant clonotypes were examined by PCA with hierarchical clustering. Separately sequenced CD4+ and CD8+ repertoires were used to assign the CD4 or CD8 phenotype of responding clones. The public reads were reanalyzed by TCRdb: fastp trimming at Q25, MiXCR alignment, in-frame beta chains only. For every CDR3 protein sequence, its rows merge into one entry that carries the most common genes and DNA. TCRdb's processing, not the study's, gives the V and J calls here. The sample table shows some 120,000 distinct CDR3 sequences, and around a sixth are seen once. About 15% of the sample rests with the top ten.

The sequenced sample was PBMCs or a T cell subset sorted from them (not recorded which). This sequence was found in an adult woman who had mild COVID-19 (a few samples of this study predate the infection). The sample titles of this study are shuffled in the database, so cell type and time point are left out; the donor was told from shared clones.

In nucleotide form, the sequence is TGTGCCACCAGTGAATCTACCGGGACACCGACCATCTACACCTTC. Its translation is CATSESTGTPTIYTF. The chain employs TRBV24-1 and TRBJ1-2, and the D gene may be TRBD1, 6 bases matching. Taken from the germline V gene, the CDR1 and CDR2 loops are KGHDR and SFDVKD. V sheds 4 bases and J sheds 10 bases, leaving 21 bases between their ends. Inclusive of the bounding cysteine and phenylalanine, the CDR3 is 15 residues long. The sequence is cut down to CDR3 DNA, 45 bases in frame from base 1.